Each of the 8 T cell receptor beta chains below was sequenced from the same sample in a study of blood T cell repertoires in COVID-19. Profiled with immunoSEQ multiplex PCR; TCRdb holds only in-frame clones, not every one. The sample contains about 100,000 clones, roughly 81% of which appear only once. The sample taken for sequencing was peripheral blood. These receptor sequences come from a human donor in a cohort sampled during active COVID-19.

CDR3 in amino acids: CASGTGRADTQYF. CDR3 nucleotide sequence: TGTGCCAGCGGAACGGGGAGGGCAGATACGCAGTATTTT. The V and J genes are TRBV3-1 (or the pseudogene TRBV3-2) and TRBJ2-3; the match to TRBD2 covers 7 bases. The junction had 6 bases not matched to a gene; V was cut back by 8 bases and J by 4 bases. The CDR3 is 13 residues long. Germline CDR1 LGHDT, CDR2 YNNKEL (reference sequence).

The chain is built from TRBV27 and TRBJ2-3; no clear D. The CDR3 loop spans 14 amino acids. Germline values: CDR1 MNHEY, CDR2 SMNVEV (reference sequence). Deletions cut 3 bases from V and 2 bases from J, with 9 bases between. The CDR3 loop is CASSLMRNTDTQYF. As DNA, the CDR3 is TGTGCCAGCAGTTTGATGAGAAACACAGATACGCAGTATTTT.

CDR3 nucleotides: TGTGCCAGCAGCCTAGGACTAGCGGGAGAAGATGAGCAGTTCTTC. This codes for CASSLGLAGEDEQFF. The gene calls are TRBV7-3 and TRBJ2-1, with 13 nucleotides matching TRBD2. The CDR3 extends over 15 amino acids. The ends lost 5 bases at V and 8 bases at J; junction bases unmatched: 6. CDR1 SGHTA and CDR2 FQGTGA come from the germline V gene.

This clone occurred many times. The chain employs TRBV19 and TRBJ2-1; tentatively, D is TRBD2 (5 bases). CDR1 and CDR2 from the germline V gene are LNHDA and SQIVND (reference sequence). The CDR3 runs 15 residues. V lost 7 bases and J lost 7, with 20 bases in between. The CDR3 DNA reads as TGTGCCAGTAATCCCTGGGCTGGAGGAAGAAATGAGCAGTTCTTC. As protein: CASNPWAGGRNEQFF.

The chain combines TRBV28 with TRBJ2-5; perhaps TRBD2 as D (5 bases). Between the trimmed V and J ends, which lost 6 bases and 7 bases, there was a span of 15 bases. The CDR3 has 13 residues. CDR1 and CDR2 (germline): MDHEN, SYDVKM. CDR3 amino acids: CASRTAASGTQYF. CDR3 in DNA: TGTGCCAGCAGAACAGCGGCCTCAGGGACCCAGTACTTC.

This clone was seen more than once but under ten times. V is TRBV7-9 and J is TRBJ1-1, with a tentative D call TRBD1 (5 bases). Trimming cost V 1 base and J 8 bases, with 14 bases left between them. Germline CDR1 is SEHNR and CDR2 is FQNEAQ (reference sequence). The CDR3 has 14 amino acids. The CDR3: CASSLELGGTEAFF. The CDR3 coding sequence is TGTGCCAGCAGCTTAGAGTTGGGGGGAACCGAAGCTTTCTTT. The whole variable domain, remainder taken from reference TRBV7-9 and TRBJ1-1, is DTGVSQNPRHKITKRGQNVTFRCDPISEHNRLYWYRQTLGQGPEFLTYFQNEAQLEKSRLLSDRFSAERPKGSFSTLEIQRTEQGDSAMYLCASSLELGGTEAFFGQGTRLTVV.

The chain couples TRBV9 to TRBJ1-5; D gene ambiguous. V lost 0 bases and J lost 3, with 10 bases in between. This CDR3 spans 15 amino acids. Germline CDR1 is SGDLS and CDR2 is YYNGEE. The CDR3: CASSVADKSNQPQHF. As DNA, the CDR3 is TGTGCCAGCAGCGTAGCCGACAAATCCAATCAGCCCCAGCATTTT.

The CDR3 sequence: CSAINGPDYTF. For the CDR3, the DNA is TGCAGTGCGATCAATGGGCCCGACTACACCTTC. This rearrangement joins TRBV20-1 to TRBJ1-2, with D unclear. This CDR3 region has 11 residues. Germline V gives CDR1 DFQATT, CDR2 SNEGSKA (reference sequence). Trimming left V 6 bases short and J 10 bases short, with 15 bases between.